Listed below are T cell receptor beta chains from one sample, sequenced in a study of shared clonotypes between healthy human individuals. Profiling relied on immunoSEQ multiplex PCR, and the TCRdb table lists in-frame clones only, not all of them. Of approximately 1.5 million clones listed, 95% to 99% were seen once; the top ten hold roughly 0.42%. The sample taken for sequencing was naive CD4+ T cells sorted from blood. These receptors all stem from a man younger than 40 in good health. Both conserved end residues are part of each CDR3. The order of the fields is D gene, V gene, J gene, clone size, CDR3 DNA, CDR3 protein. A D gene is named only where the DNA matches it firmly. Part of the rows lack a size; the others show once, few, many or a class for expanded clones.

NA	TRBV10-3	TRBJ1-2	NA	TGTGCCATCAGTGAGTGGGTAGCTTATGGCTACACCTTC	CAISEWVAYGYTF
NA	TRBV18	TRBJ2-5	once	TGTGCCAGCTCACCGCGACAGAGGGAGACCCAGTACTTC	CASSPRQRETQYF
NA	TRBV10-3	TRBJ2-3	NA	TGTGCCAGTAGCGTAGATTTCACAGATACGCAGTATTTT	CASSVDFTDTQYF
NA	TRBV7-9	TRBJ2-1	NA	TGTGCCAGCCAGGACGGGGTGTATGAGCAGTTCTTC	CASQDGVYEQFF
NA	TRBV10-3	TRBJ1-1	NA	TGTGCCATCAGTGAGGGGCGACAGAACACTGAAGCTTTCTTT	CAISEGRQNTEAFF
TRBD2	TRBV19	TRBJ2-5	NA	TGTGCCAGTAGTAAACAACCTAGCGGCCAAGAGACCCAGTACTTC	CASSKQPSGQETQYF
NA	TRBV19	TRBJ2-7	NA	TGTGCCAGTAGTATCACGCCGGGACGAACGGGGTTGTACTTC	CASSITPGRTGLYF
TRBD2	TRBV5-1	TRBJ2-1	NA	TGCGCCAGCGCCTGGACTAGCGGGGCGCCGTCTGGTGAGCAGTTCTTC	CASAWTSGAPSGEQFF
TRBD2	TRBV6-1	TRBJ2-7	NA	TGTGCCAGCAGTGAACACCAAATATGGACTAGCAGTTCCTACGAGCAGTACTTC	CASSEHQIWTSSSYEQYF
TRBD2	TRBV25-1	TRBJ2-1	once	TGTGCCAGCAGTGAATTTACGGGAGGGAGGTTTTACAATGAGCAGTTCTTC	CASSEFTGGRFYNEQFF
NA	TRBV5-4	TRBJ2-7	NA	TGTGCCAGCAGCTCTGGGACCGGGACAAACGGGGCCTACGAGCAGTACTTC	CASSSGTGTNGAYEQYF
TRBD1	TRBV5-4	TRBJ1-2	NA	TGTGCCAGCAGCCCCGACAGGGTGGAGAGCTACACCTTC	CASSPDRVESYTF
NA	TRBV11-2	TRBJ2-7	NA	TGTGCCAGCAGCTTACATAAGGCGGGGGAGCAGTACTTC	CASSLHKAGEQYF
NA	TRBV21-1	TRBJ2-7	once	TGTGCCAGCAGCAGAACCCCACGGGGACTAGCGGGGATTGGGGGACGCTACGAGCAGTACTTC	CASSRTPRGLAGIGGRYEQYF
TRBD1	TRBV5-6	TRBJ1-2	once	TGTGCCAGCAGCTTGGCCAGGGGGGTTGGTGGCTACACCTTC	CASSLARGVGGYTF
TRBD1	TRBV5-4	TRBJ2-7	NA	TGTGCCAGCAGCTCAAGACAGGGGGCAGATTACGAGCAGTACTTC	CASSSRQGADYEQYF
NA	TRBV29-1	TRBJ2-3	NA	TGCAGCGCCACCTACACTGTATCCACAGATACGCAGTATTTT	CSATYTVSTDTQYF
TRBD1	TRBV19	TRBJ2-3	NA	TGTGCCAGTAGTACAGGACAGGGGACAGATACGCAGTATTTT	CASSTGQGTDTQYF
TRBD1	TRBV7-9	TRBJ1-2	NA	TGTGCCAGCAGCCTATACAGGGGCGGCTACACCTTC	CASSLYRGGYTF
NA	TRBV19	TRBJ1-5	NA	TGTGCCAGTATACCTCACACAGGGATTTTAAGCAATCAGCCCCAGCATTTT	CASIPHTGILSNQPQHF
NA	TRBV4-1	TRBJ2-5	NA	TGCGCCAGCAGCCAAGGTTACGAGACCCAGTACTTC	CASSQGYETQYF
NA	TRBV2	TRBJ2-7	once	TGTGCCAGCAGTGACAGGCCCAATGGGTACGAGCAGTACTTC	CASSDRPNGYEQYF
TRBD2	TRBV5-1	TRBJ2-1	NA	TGCGCCAGCAGCCCAATCGGGCGGGAGGTGGGCGACAATGAGCAGTTCTTC	CASSPIGREVGDNEQFF
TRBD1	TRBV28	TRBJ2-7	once	TGTGCCAGCGCCCCCCCGGGACAGGGATCCGAGCAGTACTTC	CASAPPGQGSEQYF
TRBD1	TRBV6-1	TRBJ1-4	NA	TGTGCCAGCAGAGAAGGTCGGACAGGGCTCTCTTGGGATGAAAAACTGTTTTTT	CASREGRTGLSWDEKLFF
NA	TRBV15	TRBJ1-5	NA	TGTGCCACCAGCCAACGGGGGGGAAAGGGTCAGCCCCAGCATTTT	CATSQRGGKGQPQHF
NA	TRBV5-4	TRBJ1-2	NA	TGTGCCAGCAGCTTGGCAGGCAGTGAGGGAGGCTACACCTTC	CASSLAGSEGGYTF
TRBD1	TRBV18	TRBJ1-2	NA	TGTGCCAGCTCACCCGGGACAGGGAACGGCTACACCTTC	CASSPGTGNGYTF
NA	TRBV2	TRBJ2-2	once	TGTGCCAGCAGTGATTCGGGTCCCGGGGAGCTGTTTTTT	CASSDSGPGELFF
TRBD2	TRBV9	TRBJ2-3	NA	TGTGCCAGCAGCGTAAAAGCGGGAGGTCGGTTCACAGATACGCAGTATTTT	CASSVKAGGRFTDTQYF
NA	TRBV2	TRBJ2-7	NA	TGTGCCAGCAGTGGACAGGTGGACGAGCAGTACTTC	CASSGQVDEQYF
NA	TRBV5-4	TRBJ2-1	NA	TGTGCCAGCAGCTTGGACGCGAGGGCGGACAATGAGCAGTTCTTC	CASSLDARADNEQFF
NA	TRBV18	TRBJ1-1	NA	TGTGCCAGCTCACCACCGTCCGGGAGGAACACTGAAGCTTTCTTT	CASSPPSGRNTEAFF